The T cell receptor beta chain described here comes from a study of radiation and T cells in renal cell carcinoma. Findings and caveats of the study: Without pretreatment biopsies, baseline tumor clonotype presence was undetermined. In blood, top tumor clones expanded by 2 weeks, shrinking by 4.

CDR1 and CDR2 (germline): SEHNR, FQNEAQ (reference sequence). V lost 5 bases, J lost 6 bases, and 12 bases lay in between. CDR3 length: 13 residues. Some clones are missing from TCRdb's copy, which holds only in-frame ones; the method was immunoSEQ multiplex PCR. The table includes approximately 140,000 clones, around 78% detected once. Comment on this clone: Its antigen is currently unknown.

Time point here: baseline pretreatment blood. Sample treatment: 15 Gy SBRT to primary tumor, nephrectomy 4 weeks later. The receptor comes from a woman aged 45 to 65 with renal cell carcinoma. The chain couples TRBV7-9 to TRBJ2-3; D might be TRBD1 (6 bases). The input for sequencing was blood, taken from a patient whose treatment included radiotherapy and nephrectomy. This CDR3 reads CASSISRGDTQYF. The CDR3 nucleotides are TGTGCCAGCAGCATATCGAGGGGGGATACGCAGTATTTT.